Below are 21 T cell receptor beta chains sequenced from a single sample in a study of T-cell reconstitution after alpha-beta-depleted transplantation in children. The TCRbeta library was prepared with unique molecular identifiers. TCRdb fed the PCR reads into MiXCR, producing one record per CDR3 protein. The sample has around 600,000 distinct CDR3 sequences; roughly a tenth are singletons. Sequenced here: PBMCs from the stem cell graft donor, sampled from the stem cell graft. These receptors were collected from a human donor who donated a stem cell graft to a child with acute myeloid leukemia.

As regards this clonotype: Germline is not matched at one junction end, which may reflect a read error. The genes are TRBV7-9 and TRBJ2-5, with 7 bases matching TRBD1. The CDR3 is made up of 15 amino acids. The V gene's germline CDR1 is SEHNR and CDR2 FQNEAQ (reference sequence). CDR3 residues: CACSLPTGWDETQYF. CDR3 nucleotides: TGTGCCTGCAGCCTTCCGACAGGGTGGGACGAGACCCAGTACTTC.

This clonotype was counted many times. This rearrangement joins TRBV4-1 to TRBJ1-2, with 9 bases lining up with TRBD1. This CDR3 comprises 15 residues. V trimming: 4 bases; J trimming: 0 bases; junction bases outside the gene matches: 3. The germline V gene has CDR1 MGHRA and CDR2 YSYEKL. This chain's CDR3 is CASSLRQGANYGYTF. CDR3 nucleotides: TGCGCCAGCAGCCTCCGACAGGGGGCTAACTATGGCTACACCTTC.

J is TRBJ2-2 and V is TRBV24-1; D unresolved. The CDR3 has 11 amino acids. Trimming shortened V by 7 bases and J by 7 bases, and 6 bases separated the two germline ends. Per the germline V gene, CDR1 is KGHDR and CDR2 is SFDVKD. CDR3 in DNA: TGTGCCACCAGAGAAAACGGGGAGCTGTTTTTT. Its translation is CATRENGELFF.

A few counts support this clonotype. The chain recombines TRBV7-9 with TRBJ1-1; TRBD1 might be the D (6 bases). Trimming removed 6 bases from V and 3 bases from J, with 11 bases in between. The CDR3 consists of 13 residues. Germline V CDR1 and CDR2: SEHNR, FQNEAQ (reference sequence). This CDR3 is CASRNQGHTEAFF. CDR3 coding DNA: TGTGCCAGCAGGAATCAGGGGCACACTGAAGCTTTCTTT. The entire variable domain, with the rest obtained from reference TRBV7-9 and TRBJ1-1, is as follows: DTGVSQNPRHKITKRGQNVTFRCDPISEHNRLYWYRQTLGQGPEFLTYFQNEAQLEKSRLLSDRFSAERPKGSFSTLEIQRTEQGDSAMYLCASRNQGHTEAFFGQGTRLTVV.

This clonotype was seen only a few times. This chain connects TRBV18 to TRBJ2-3, with D tentatively TRBD1 (6 bases). The V end was cut by 2 bases, the J end by 2 bases, with 14 bases between. Germline CDR1 and CDR2: KGHSH and LQKENI. This CDR3 spans 16 amino acids. CDR3 amino acids: CASSPEGEQYTDTQYF. The DNA of the CDR3 is TGTGCCAGCTCACCAGAGGGGGAACAATACACAGATACGCAGTATTTT.

This clonotype has only a few counts. The rearrangement links TRBV3-1 to TRBJ2-3; D possibly corresponds to TRBD2 (5 bases). Germline CDR1 LGHDT, CDR2 YNNKEL (reference sequence). Between the trimmed V and J ends, which lost 4 bases and 2 bases, there was a span of 13 bases. This CDR3 is 15 amino acids long. Written as DNA, the CDR3 is TGTGCCAGCAGCCCAGCGCGGGCGTACACAGATACGCAGTATTTT. Translating gives CASSPARAYTDTQYF.

This clonotype was picked up many times. The genes are TRBV18 and TRBJ2-1, with TRBD2 identical over 13 bases. The CDR3 is made up of 15 amino acids. Trimming took 6 bases from V and 7 from J; bases not matched to a gene: 6. The germline V gene has CDR1 KGHSH and CDR2 LQKENI. The CDR3 bases are TGTGCCAGCTCTCGAGGACTAGCGGGAGATAATGAGCAGTTCTTC. This encodes CASSRGLAGDNEQFF. Using reference TRBV18 and TRBJ2-1 for the parts outside the CDR3, the full variable domain is NAGVMQNPRHLVRRRGQEARLRCSPMKGHSHVYWYRQLPEEGLKFMVYLQKENIIDESGMPKERFSAEFPKEGPSILRIQQVVRGDSAAYFCASSRGLAGDNEQFFGPGTRLTVL.

In its sample, this clonotype was seen a few times. The chain uses TRBV4-3 and TRBJ2-1, with D uncertain. V lost 0 bases and J 4 bases, leaving 10 bases between the germline ends. Germline CDR1 is LGHNA and CDR2 is YSLEER. CDR3 length equals 15 residues. The CDR3 region is CASSQDRSGYNEQFF. The CDR3 region has the DNA TGCGCCAGCAGCCAAGATCGATCAGGTTACAATGAGCAGTTCTTC.

This clonotype came up many times. V is TRBV24-1 and J is TRBJ2-3; D gene unclear. Per the germline V gene, CDR1 is KGHDR and CDR2 is SFDVKD. This CDR3 is built from 14 residues. Trimming removed 3 bases at V and 1 base at J, with 7 bases between. The CDR3 protein is CATSDLDRTDTQYF. DNA for the CDR3: TGTGCCACCAGTGATCTGGACCGCACAGATACGCAGTATTTT.

This clonotype was observed many times. The V and J genes are TRBV12-3 or TRBV12-4 and TRBJ2-1, with 8 bases fitting TRBD2. The junction had 10 bases not matched to a gene; V was cut back by 2 bases and J by 10 bases. CDR3 size: 15 residues. The CDR3 DNA sequence: TGTGCCAGCAGTTTATCGGGACTAGGAGAACGAGAGCAGTTCTTC. Protein sequence: CASSLSGLGEREQFF.

This clonotype was counted a few times. The rearrangement links TRBV28 to TRBJ2-1; TRBD1 is a possible D gene (5 bases). The CDR3 is 16 amino acids. The ends were cut back, 4 bases at V and 5 bases at J, with 18 bases in the middle. Germline V gene data show CDR1 as MDHEN and CDR2 as SYDVKM. CDR3 in amino acids: CASSSLQGRRNNEQFF. The CDR3 coding sequence is TGTGCCAGCAGTTCCCTTCAGGGCAGGCGCAACAATGAGCAGTTCTTC.

This clonotype was seen at least ten times. The chain couples TRBV4-2 to TRBJ2-3; the match to TRBD1 covers 7 bases. V lost 4 bases, J lost 0 bases, and 4 bases stayed unmatched. This CDR3 region has 15 residues. Germline assignment: CDR1 LGHNA and CDR2 YNFKEQ. The CDR3 protein is CASSPRQGSTDTQYF. DNA for the CDR3: TGTGCCAGCAGCCCCAGACAGGGTAGCACAGATACGCAGTATTTT.

The chain's CDR3 is CSVEDPGERTEAFF. The CDR3 nucleotides read TGCAGCGTTGAAGATCCGGGCGAGCGCACTGAAGCTTTCTTT. This chain uses TRBV29-1 with TRBJ1-1; D not certain. The CDR3 runs to 14 residues. V lost 0 bases and J lost 4, with 12 bases in between. Germline-derived CDR1 and CDR2 are SQVTM and ANQGSEA.

This clonotype has more than one count but fewer than ten. This sequence joins TRBV12-3 or TRBV12-4 and TRBJ2-1; D possibly matches TRBD1 or TRBD2 (5 bases each). CDR3 length equals 16 residues. The V end lost 6 bases, the J end lost 3 bases, and 18 bases lay between the germline ends. DNA for the CDR3: TGTGCCAGCAGCCCTCCCAGGGCGGGCGTCTACAATGAGCAGTTCTTC. Protein sequence: CASSPPRAGVYNEQFF.

This clonotype was counted at least ten times. This sequence joins TRBV5-1 and TRBJ1-1, with D unresolved. From germline, CDR1 is SGHRS and CDR2 YFSETQ. Between the trimmed V and J ends, which lost 4 bases and 0 bases, there was a span of 7 bases. The CDR3 has 13 amino acids. The CDR3 loop is CASSTRMNTEAFF. CDR3 DNA sequence: TGCGCCAGCAGCACTAGGATGAACACTGAAGCTTTCTTT.

This clonotype has a handful of counts. The V and J genes are TRBV20-1 and TRBJ2-5; D gene unclear. V was clipped by 3 bases and J by 10 bases, with 12 bases between them. CDR3 length equals 11 residues. Germline V gene sequence: CDR1 DFQATT, CDR2 SNEGSKA (reference sequence). In DNA form, the CDR3 reads TGCAGTGCTAGTGATACGTCCGGCCAGTACTTC. Translated: CSASDTSGQYF.

Many counts were recorded for this clonotype. The rearrangement links TRBV20-1 to TRBJ1-3, with D unresolved. The CDR3 length is 15 residues. V lost 3 bases, J lost 2 bases, and 14 bases lay in between. The V gene's germline CDR1 is DFQATT and CDR2 SNEGSKA (reference sequence). The CDR3 reads CSASGHSAPGNTIYF. The CDR3 DNA follows: TGCAGTGCTAGCGGTCACAGCGCTCCTGGAAACACCATATATTTT.

This clonotype appeared a few times. The chain is built from TRBV5-1 and TRBJ2-1; 8 bases are shared with TRBD1. The trim removed 5 bases at V and 8 bases at J, leaving 15 bases unmatched. The CDR3 runs to 16 residues. In germline, CDR1 is SGHRS, CDR2 YFSETQ. Written as DNA, the CDR3 is TGCGCCAGCAGTTTAGTCCCAGGGGGCGATGGGCATGAGCAGTTCTTC. Protein: CASSLVPGGDGHEQFF.

This clonotype appeared many times. This chain connects TRBV5-1 to TRBJ2-1; 12 nucleotides match TRBD2. CDR1 and CDR2 (germline): SGHRS, YFSETQ. J gave up 2 bases and V 8 bases, and 8 bases lay outside the gene matches. The CDR3 spans 16 residues. The CDR3 nucleotides read TGCGCCAGGATGTCGACTAGCGGGAGTCCCTACAATGAGCAGTTCTTC. Translation: CARMSTSGSPYNEQFF.

This clonotype was seen ten or more times. The chain is built from TRBV20-1 and TRBJ2-7; 8 positions match TRBD2. Germline CDR1 DFQATT, CDR2 SNEGSKA (reference sequence). Germline trimming cut 3 bases from V and 7 bases from J; bases unmatched to any gene: 5. There are 12 residues in the CDR3. This CDR3 is CSASSGTREQYF. Here the CDR3 DNA reads TGCAGTGCTAGTTCGGGGACTAGAGAGCAGTACTTC.

This chain uses TRBV11-2 with TRBJ1-1; D not certain. CDR3 size: 14 residues. With 4 bases removed from V and 1 base from J, the gap between germline ends came to 10 bases. Germline CDR1 reads SGHAT; CDR2 reads FQNNGV. The CDR3 loop reads CASSSRRGNTEAFF. The CDR3 coding sequence is TGTGCCAGCAGCTCGCGGAGAGGGAACACTGAAGCTTTCTTT.